These T cell receptor beta chains were read from a single sample in a study. MiXCR, run by TCRdb on the 5' RACE reads, gives a single entry per CDR3 protein. The sample carries about 41,000 distinct CDR3 sequences, 29% recorded once. The sequencing sample was made of memory CD4+ T cells sorted from a lymph node. These receptors came from a female donor with breast cancer. The CDR3 runs from the conserved cysteine through the conserved F or W. D genes are given only for firm matches. Clone size, where shown, is once, few, many, or a class for clones that have expanded.

DNA	CDR3	V	J	size	D
TGTGCCATCAGTCGGGACAGAAAAGAGACCCAGTACTTC	CAISRDRKETQYF	TRBV10-3	TRBJ2-5	few	TRBD1
TGTGCCAGCAGCGTAGGTCCTAGCGGGAGCTTTTCCAATGAGCAGTTCTTC	CASSVGPSGSFSNEQFF	TRBV9	TRBJ2-1	many	TRBD2
TGTGCCAGCAGCTTAGAACCGGGACAGGGAATCTCCTACGAGCAGTACTTC	CASSLEPGQGISYEQYF	TRBV7-6	TRBJ2-7	few	TRBD1
TGTGCCAGTAGTTGGGCGACCGGGGAGCTGTTTTTT	CASSWATGELFF	TRBV27	TRBJ2-2	.	.
TGTGCCAGCAGCCCAAGACTAGCGAGATCTCGAGAGACCCAGTACTTC	CASSPRLARSRETQYF	TRBV3-1	TRBJ2-5	.	TRBD2
TGTGCCAGCAGCCCCGGGAGGTGGGATGGCTACACCTTC	CASSPGRWDGYTF	TRBV12-3/TRBV12-4	TRBJ1-2	many	.
TGTGCCAGCAGTGATCCGGGACACACCTATGGCCACACCTTC	CASSDPGHTYGHTF	TRBV6-1	TRBJ1-2	once	.
TGTGCCAGCAGTTTTGGGACTGAAGCTCTTTTT	CASSFGTEALF	TRBV6-5	TRBJ1-1	.	.
TGTGCCAGCAGCTTGAAGCTCGAGCAGTTCTTC	CASSLKLEQFF	TRBV5-6	TRBJ2-1	few	.
TGTGCCAGCAGCCAAGTGGGGCGGACTAGCGGCTACGAGCAGTACTTC	CASSQVGRTSGYEQYF	TRBV4-2	TRBJ2-7	.	TRBD2
TGTGCCAGCAGCCACCGAGGGGGATACAATGAGCAGTTCTTC	CASSHRGGYNEQFF	TRBV7-2	TRBJ2-1	.	.
TGTGCCAGCAGCTCCCGCCGGGACAGCACAGATACGCAGTATTTT	CASSSRRDSTDTQYF	TRBV5-4	TRBJ2-3	.	.
TGTGCCAGCAGTCACGATGGAGGGTCAAGGAATTCACCCCTCCACTTT	CASSHDGGSRNSPLHF	TRBV27	TRBJ1-6	.	.
TGCAGTGCTAGGGGAGTTGCGGAAAACATTCAGTACTTC	CSARGVAENIQYF	TRBV20-1	TRBJ2-4	.	.
TGTGCCAGCAGTGAAGGCGGACTCGCCATATATTTT	CASSEGGLAIYF	TRBV2	TRBJ1-3	.	.
TGCGCCAGCAGCCCGATAGCGGGAGTGGGCTACGAGCAGTACTTC	CASSPIAGVGYEQYF	TRBV5-1	TRBJ2-7	few	TRBD2
TGCGCCAGCAGCCAAGTAGGTCGGGGCTGGAACACTGAAGCTTTCTTT	CASSQVGRGWNTEAFF	TRBV4-1	TRBJ1-1	.	.
TGCGCCAGCAGCCGCGGAACCGGGACTTCAAACGGGGAGCTGTTTTTT	CASSRGTGTSNGELFF	TRBV4-3	TRBJ2-2	few	.
TGTGCCAGCAGTTTGATGGGGGAGGGTCAGCCCCAGCATTTT	CASSLMGEGQPQHF	TRBV12-3/TRBV12-4	TRBJ1-5	few	.
TGCAGTGCAGGGGGGGGCCCGGGTGAAGAGACCCAGTACTTC	CSAGGGPGEETQYF	TRBV20-1	TRBJ2-5	.	.
TGCAGTGCTAGAGATCCCCTCAGCGGGAGGGCCACGTACTATGAGCAGTTCTTC	CSARDPLSGRATYYEQFF	TRBV20-1	TRBJ2-1	.	TRBD2